This T cell receptor beta chain appears in the sequencing data of a study of CD8+CD57+ T cells in acquired aplastic anemia. Study in general: The average for DNA from sorted CD4+ and CD8+ cells was around 3.4 ug.

TCR beta VDJ and CDR3 profiling used genomic DNA as template. Via MiXCR, TCRdb re-called the reads, giving one row per CDR3 protein. The table includes roughly 160,000 distinct CDR3 sequences, 71% detected once. The CDR3 covers 13 residues. Germline CDR1 reads SGDLS; CDR2 reads YYNGEE. The V end lost 3 bases, the J end lost 6 bases, and 13 bases lay between the germline ends. This clonotype has more than one count but fewer than ten. Sequenced patients had shown CD8+CD57+ cell expansion by flow cytometry. Each patient had severe acquired aplastic anemia. At the time of blood sampling, patients had not yet received any therapy.

The chain has TRBV9 and TRBJ2-7; D might be TRBD1 or TRBD2, each matching 5 bases. Source material: sorted CD4+, CD8+, or CD8+CD57+ T cells (not recorded which) from PBMCs. The TCR originated in a human donor with aplastic anemia. CDR3 sequence: CASSGGTPSEQYF. DNA of the CDR3: TGTGCCAGCAGCGGGGGGACGCCTAGCGAGCAGTACTTC.